Below are 16 T cell receptor beta chains sequenced from a single sample in a study of cytomegalovirus exposure and HLA in healthy donors. Clones were read by immunoSEQ multiplex PCR, and TCRdb kept only the in-frame ones, dropping some. The sample holds some 140,000 clones, around 85% seen once. Sequenced sample: PBMCs. The receptors come from a man between 18 and 29 years old in good health and CMV-seronegative.

The chain uses TRBV5-1 and TRBJ2-1; 7 bases are a match to TRBD1. Unmatched junction bases numbered 13, after V lost 3 bases and J lost 7 bases. The germline gives CDR1 SGHRS, CDR2 YFSETQ. This CDR3 is built from 16 residues. In DNA form, the CDR3 reads TGCGCCAGCAGCTGGACTCCGGGACAGATCGGAAATGAGCAGTTCTTC. As protein: CASSWTPGQIGNEQFF. The entire variable domain, with the rest obtained from reference TRBV5-1 and TRBJ2-1, is as follows: KAGVTQTPRYLIKTRGQQVTLSCSPISGHRSVSWYQQTPGQGLQFLFEYFSETQRNKGNFPGRFSGRQFSNSRSEMNVSTLELGDSALYLCASSWTPGQIGNEQFFGPGTRLTVL.

The V call is TRBV6-1, the J call TRBJ1-5; 9 positions agree with TRBD1. This CDR3 is built from 14 residues. The germline CDR1 and CDR2 sequences are MNHNS and SASEGT. Trimming cost V 8 bases and J 7 bases; bases outside gene matches: 9. The CDR3 DNA reads TGTGCCAGCGCGGTCGGGACAGGGTACCAGCCCCAGCATTTT. This sequence encodes CASAVGTGYQPQHF.

The rearrangement links TRBV28 to TRBJ2-7, with 7 nucleotides matching TRBD2. Germline V gene sequence: CDR1 MDHEN, CDR2 SYDVKM. Unmatched junction bases numbered 4, after V lost 6 bases and J lost 2 bases. This CDR3 contains 13 residues. This CDR3 is CASRARGAYEQYF. CDR3 bases: TGTGCCAGCAGAGCACGGGGGGCCTACGAGCAGTACTTC.

The CDR3 nucleotides read TGCGCCAGCAGCTTGGACCCCGCGGGACTTGGCTACACCTTC. The encoded protein is CASSLDPAGLGYTF. The J gene is TRBJ1-2, the V gene TRBV5-1; D is perhaps TRBD1 (5 bases). CDR3 length: 14 amino acids. Germline values: CDR1 SGHRS, CDR2 YFSETQ. V dropped 0 bases and J dropped 7 bases, with 13 bases sitting between them.

This clone is deemed medium-sized. The CDR3 loop reads CASSDGTDTGELFF. The CDR3 DNA reads as TGTGCCAGCAGTGACGGGACAGACACCGGGGAGCTGTTTTTT. The chain joins TRBV6-4 to TRBJ2-2; the match to TRBD1 covers 7 bases. Germline values: CDR1 MRHNA, CDR2 SNTAGT. V was clipped by 2 bases and J by 3 bases; unmatched bases: 0. The CDR3 loop spans 14 amino acids.

V and J are TRBV27 and TRBJ2-7; 13 nucleotides align to TRBD2. V dropped 5 bases and J dropped 3; count of bases not matched to a gene: 4. CDR1 MNHEY and CDR2 SMNVEV come from the germline V gene (reference sequence). The CDR3 totals 15 residues. CDR3 sequence reads: CASSPGTSGIYEQYF. The CDR3 DNA follows: TGTGCCAGCAGTCCCGGGACTAGCGGGATCTACGAGCAGTACTTC.

The gene calls are TRBV4-1 and TRBJ1-1, with D perhaps matching TRBD1 (5 bases). CDR3 length: 15 residues. V was shortened by 4 bases and J by 5 bases, with 17 bases between the two germline ends. Germline V gene lookup returns CDR1 MGHRA and CDR2 YSYEKL. In DNA form, the CDR3 reads TGCGCCAGCAGCCTAGGGGCAGGGCGTGGTACTGAAGCTTTCTTT. Protein sequence: CASSLGAGRGTEAFF.

For this clone: This sample also contains other DNA sequences that code for the same CDR3. The chain joins TRBV27 to TRBJ1-5; D is ambiguous. Trimming cost V 3 bases and J 0 bases, with 6 bases left between them. The CDR3 runs to 14 residues. Looked up from germline, CDR1 is MNHEY and CDR2 is SMNVEV (reference sequence). CDR3 amino acids: CASSFSGSNQPQHF. CDR3 coding DNA: TGTGCCAGCAGTTTCAGCGGTAGCAATCAGCCCCAGCATTTT.

The J gene is TRBJ2-6, the V gene TRBV30; D may be TRBD1 (6 bases). Trimming removed 4 bases from V and 0 bases from J, with 22 bases in between. This CDR3 comprises 19 residues. From germline, CDR1 is GTSNPN and CDR2 SVGIG (reference sequence). CDR3 amino acids: CAWTRGQLKVLSGANVLTF. The CDR3 nucleotides read TGTGCCTGGACACGGGGACAACTCAAAGTCCTCTCTGGGGCCAACGTCCTGACTTTC. The full variable domain, rest sourced from reference TRBV30 and TRBJ2-6, is SQTIHQWPATLVQPVGSPLSLECTVEGTSNPNLYWYRQAAGRGLQLLFYSVGIGQISSEVPQNLSASRPQDRQFILSSKKLLLSDSGFYLCAWTRGQLKVLSGANVLTFGAGSRLTVL.

CDR3: CASSFRGSYNEQFF. As DNA, the CDR3 is TGTGCCAGCAGTTTCCGGGGGTCTTACAATGAGCAGTTCTTC. The chain employs TRBV28 and TRBJ2-1; the D gene is possibly TRBD2 (6 bases). In germline, CDR1 is MDHEN, CDR2 SYDVKM. Trimming pared 3 bases from V and 4 bases from J, leaving 10 bases between. The CDR3 is 14 residues long.

This clone was found once. The chain is built from TRBV6-5 and TRBJ1-5; the D is unclear. V was trimmed by 6 bases and J by 1 base, leaving 7 bases between them. The V gene's germline CDR1 is MNHEY and CDR2 SVGAGI. The CDR3 extends over 13 amino acids. CDR3 DNA: TGTGCCAGCAGCTTAGCCAGCAATCAGCCCCAGCATTTT. Its translation: CASSLASNQPQHF.

This chain joins TRBV6-1 and TRBJ1-3; D unclear. From germline, CDR1 is MNHNS and CDR2 SASEGT. There are 17 residues in the CDR3. The V gene lost 3 bases and the J gene lost 8 bases, with 23 bases spanning the gap. CDR3 nucleotide sequence: TGTGCCAGCAGTGAGTCTTTGTCGGGAACAGTCTCGGACACCATATATTTT. Its protein is CASSESLSGTVSDTIYF.

The CDR3 is CASSFRAEGFQETQYF. The DNA for the CDR3 is TGTGCCAGCAGCTTCCGAGCGGAGGGGTTCCAAGAGACCCAGTACTTC. V gene TRBV9 combines with J gene TRBJ2-5; D is perhaps TRBD2 (6 bases). Germline CDR1 SGDLS, CDR2 YYNGEE. With 4 bases removed from V and 1 base from J, the gap between germline ends came to 17 bases. The CDR3 length is 16 residues.

The chain combines TRBV15 with TRBJ1-2; 7 bases match TRBD1. Trimming cost V 3 bases and J 2 bases; bases outside gene matches: 9. Germline V CDR1 and CDR2: LNHNV, YYDKDF (reference sequence). The CDR3 has 16 residues. CDR3 region: CATSRKTGSHNYGYTF. The CDR3 bases are TGTGCCACCAGCAGGAAGACAGGGAGTCACAACTATGGCTACACCTTC.

This clone showed up just a few times. The chain employs TRBV20-1 and TRBJ2-1; the D is unclear. CDR3 size: 10 residues. Per the germline V gene, CDR1 is DFQATT and CDR2 is SNEGSKA (reference sequence). Between the trimmed V and J ends, which lost 5 bases and 5 bases, there was a span of 4 bases. CDR3 protein: CSADNNEQFF. Here the CDR3 DNA reads TGCAGTGCTGACAACAATGAGCAGTTCTTC.

The chain employs TRBV5-1 and TRBJ2-2; 7 nucleotides align to TRBD1. The CDR3 totals 14 residues. Germline V gene data show CDR1 as SGHRS and CDR2 as YFSETQ. With V trimmed by 2 bases and J by 8 bases, 6 bases remained unmatched. The CDR3 region has the DNA TGCGCCAGCAGCTTCGACAGGGTAGGAGGGGAGCTGTTTTTT. Protein sequence: CASSFDRVGGELFF.